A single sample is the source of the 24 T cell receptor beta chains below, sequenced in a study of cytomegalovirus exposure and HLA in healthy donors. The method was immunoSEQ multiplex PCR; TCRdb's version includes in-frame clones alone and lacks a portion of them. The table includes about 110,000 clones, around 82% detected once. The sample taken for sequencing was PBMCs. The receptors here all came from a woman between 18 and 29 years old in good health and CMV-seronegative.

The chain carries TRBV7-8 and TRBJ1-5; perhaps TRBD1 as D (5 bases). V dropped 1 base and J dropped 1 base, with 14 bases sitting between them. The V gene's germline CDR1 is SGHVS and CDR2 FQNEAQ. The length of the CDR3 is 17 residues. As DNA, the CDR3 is TGTGCCAGCAGCTTAGACGGGGAGCGGGGGAGCAATCAGCCCCAGCATTTT. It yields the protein CASSLDGERGSNQPQHF.

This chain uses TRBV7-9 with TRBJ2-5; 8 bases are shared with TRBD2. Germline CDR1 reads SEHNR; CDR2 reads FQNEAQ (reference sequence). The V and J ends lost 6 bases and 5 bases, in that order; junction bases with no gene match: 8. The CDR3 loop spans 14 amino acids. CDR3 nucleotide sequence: TGTGCCAGCAGGGACGGAGCGGGGGTGGAGACCCAGTACTTC. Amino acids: CASRDGAGVETQYF.

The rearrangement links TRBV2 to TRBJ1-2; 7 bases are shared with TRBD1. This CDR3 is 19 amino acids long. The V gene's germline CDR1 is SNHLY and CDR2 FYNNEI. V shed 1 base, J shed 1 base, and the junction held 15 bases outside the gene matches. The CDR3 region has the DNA TGTGCCAGCAGTGAAGGGTCCCGGGACAGAGGATTCCTTAACTATGGCTACACCTTC. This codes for CASSEGSRDRGFLNYGYTF.

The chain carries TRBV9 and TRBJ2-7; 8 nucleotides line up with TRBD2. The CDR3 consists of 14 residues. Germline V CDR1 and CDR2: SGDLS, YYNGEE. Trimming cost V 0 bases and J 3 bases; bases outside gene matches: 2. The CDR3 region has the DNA TGTGCCAGCAGCGTAGACGGGACTAGCTACGAGCAGTACTTC. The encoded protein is CASSVDGTSYEQYF.

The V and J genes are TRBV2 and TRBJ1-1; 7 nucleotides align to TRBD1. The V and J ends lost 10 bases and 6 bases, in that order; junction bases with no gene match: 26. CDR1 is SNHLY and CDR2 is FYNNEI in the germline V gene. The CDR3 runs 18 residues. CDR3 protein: CATDVATGLPESRAEAFF. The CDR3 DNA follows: TGTGCCACCGACGTAGCGACAGGGTTGCCCGAATCTAGGGCTGAAGCTTTCTTT.

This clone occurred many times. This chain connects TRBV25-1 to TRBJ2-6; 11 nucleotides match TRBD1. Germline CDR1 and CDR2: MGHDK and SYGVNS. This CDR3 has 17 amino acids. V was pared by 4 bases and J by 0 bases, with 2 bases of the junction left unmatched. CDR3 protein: CASSGDRGNSGANVLTF. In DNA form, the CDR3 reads TGTGCCAGCAGTGGGGACAGGGGGAACTCTGGGGCCAACGTCCTGACTTTC.

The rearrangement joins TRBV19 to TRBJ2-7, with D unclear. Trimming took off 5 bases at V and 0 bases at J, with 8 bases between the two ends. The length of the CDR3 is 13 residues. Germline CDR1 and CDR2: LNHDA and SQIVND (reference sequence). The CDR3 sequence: CASSYQRSYEQYF. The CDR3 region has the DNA TGTGCCAGTAGTTACCAGCGCTCCTACGAGCAGTACTTC.

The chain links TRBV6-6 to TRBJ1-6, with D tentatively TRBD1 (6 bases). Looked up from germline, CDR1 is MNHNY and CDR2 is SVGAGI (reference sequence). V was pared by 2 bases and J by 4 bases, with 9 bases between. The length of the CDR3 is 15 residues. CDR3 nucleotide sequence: TGTGCCAGCAGTTACGGACAGTCTTATAATTCACCCCTCCACTTT. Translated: CASSYGQSYNSPLHF.

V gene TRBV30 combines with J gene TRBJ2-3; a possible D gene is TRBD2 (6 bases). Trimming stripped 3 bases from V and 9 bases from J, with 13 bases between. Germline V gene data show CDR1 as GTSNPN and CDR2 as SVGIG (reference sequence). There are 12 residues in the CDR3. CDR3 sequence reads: CAWREGMRTQYF. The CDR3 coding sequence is TGTGCCTGGAGGGAGGGGATGCGCACGCAGTATTTT.

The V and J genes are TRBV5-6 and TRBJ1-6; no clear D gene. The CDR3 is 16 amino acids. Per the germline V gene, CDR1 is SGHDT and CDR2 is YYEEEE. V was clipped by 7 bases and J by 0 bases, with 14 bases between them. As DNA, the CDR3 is TGTGCCAGCTCCCAGAGGGCTAGCTCCTATAATTCACCCCTCCACTTT. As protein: CASSQRASSYNSPLHF.

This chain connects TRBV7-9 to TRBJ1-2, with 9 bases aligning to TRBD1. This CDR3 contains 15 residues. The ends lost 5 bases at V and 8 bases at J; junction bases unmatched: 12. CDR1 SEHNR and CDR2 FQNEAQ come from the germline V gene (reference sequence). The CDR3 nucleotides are TGTGCCAGCAGCGTTCCTACAGGGGGCGCTTGGGGCTACACCTTC. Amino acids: CASSVPTGGAWGYTF.

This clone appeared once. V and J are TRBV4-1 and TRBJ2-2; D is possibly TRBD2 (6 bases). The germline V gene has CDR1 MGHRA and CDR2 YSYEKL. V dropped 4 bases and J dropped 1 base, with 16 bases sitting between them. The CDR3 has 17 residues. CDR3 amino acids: CASSRYPGLLNTGELFF. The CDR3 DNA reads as TGCGCCAGCAGCCGCTACCCGGGACTCTTGAACACCGGGGAGCTGTTTTTT.

Here the CDR3 DNA reads TGTGCCAGCAGCTTTGGCCTAGCGGGGAGGGAGACCCAGTACTTC. The encoded protein is CASSFGLAGRETQYF. V and J are TRBV7-2 and TRBJ2-5, with 9 bases fitting TRBD2. V trimming: 3 bases; J trimming: 5 bases; junction bases outside the gene matches: 7. The CDR3 sequence is 15 residues long. Germline V lookup: CDR1 SGHTA, CDR2 FQGNSA.

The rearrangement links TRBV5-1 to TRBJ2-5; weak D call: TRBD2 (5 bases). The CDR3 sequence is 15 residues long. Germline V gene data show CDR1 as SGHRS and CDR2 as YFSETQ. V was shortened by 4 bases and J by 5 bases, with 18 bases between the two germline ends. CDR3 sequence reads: CASSRVTGPGETQYF. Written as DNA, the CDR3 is TGCGCCAGCAGCAGGGTTACCGGACCGGGGGAGACCCAGTACTTC.

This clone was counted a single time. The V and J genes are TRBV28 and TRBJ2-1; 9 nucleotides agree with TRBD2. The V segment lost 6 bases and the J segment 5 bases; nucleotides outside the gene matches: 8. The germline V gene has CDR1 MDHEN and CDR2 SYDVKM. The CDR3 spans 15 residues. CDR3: CASSLAGESNNEQFF. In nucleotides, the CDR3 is TGTGCCAGCAGCTTAGCGGGGGAGTCTAACAATGAGCAGTTCTTC.

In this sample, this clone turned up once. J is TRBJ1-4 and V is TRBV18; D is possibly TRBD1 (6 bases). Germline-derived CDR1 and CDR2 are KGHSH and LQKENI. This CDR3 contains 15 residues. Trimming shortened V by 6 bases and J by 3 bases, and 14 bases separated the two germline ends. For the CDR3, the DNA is TGTGCCAGCTCCCAAACAGGGAAAGCTAATGAAAAACTGTTTTTT. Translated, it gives CASSQTGKANEKLFF.

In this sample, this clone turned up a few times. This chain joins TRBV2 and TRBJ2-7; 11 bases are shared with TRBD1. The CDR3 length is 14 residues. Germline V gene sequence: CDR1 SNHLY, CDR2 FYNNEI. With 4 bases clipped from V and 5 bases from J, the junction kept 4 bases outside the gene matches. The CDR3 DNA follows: TGTGCCAGCAGTGGGGACAGGGGGGACCACGAGCAGTACTTC. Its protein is CASSGDRGDHEQYF. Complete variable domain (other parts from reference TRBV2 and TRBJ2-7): EPEVTQTPSHQVTQMGQEVILRCVPISNHLYFYWYRQILGQKVEFLVSFYNNEISEKSEIFDDQFSVERPDGSNFTLKIRSTKLEDSAMYFCASSGDRGDHEQYFGPGTRLTVT.

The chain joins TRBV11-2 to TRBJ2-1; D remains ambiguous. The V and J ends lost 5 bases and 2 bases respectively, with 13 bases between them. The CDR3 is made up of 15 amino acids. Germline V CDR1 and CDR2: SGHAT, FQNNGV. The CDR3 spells CASSPPVGPYNEQFF. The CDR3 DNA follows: TGTGCCAGCAGCCCACCCGTTGGGCCCTACAATGAGCAGTTCTTC. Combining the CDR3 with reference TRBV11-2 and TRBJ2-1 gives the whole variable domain EAGVAQSPRYKIIEKRQSVAFWCNPISGHATLYWYQQILGQGPKLLIQFQNNGVVDDSQLPKDRFSAERLKGVDSTLKIQPAKLEDSAVYLCASSPPVGPYNEQFFGPGTRLTVL.

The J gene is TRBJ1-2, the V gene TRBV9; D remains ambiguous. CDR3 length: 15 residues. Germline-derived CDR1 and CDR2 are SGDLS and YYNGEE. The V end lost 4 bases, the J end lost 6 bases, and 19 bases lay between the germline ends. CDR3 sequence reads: CASSPTGVLSDGYTF. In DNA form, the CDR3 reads TGTGCCAGCAGCCCCACCGGAGTTTTGAGTGATGGCTACACCTTC.

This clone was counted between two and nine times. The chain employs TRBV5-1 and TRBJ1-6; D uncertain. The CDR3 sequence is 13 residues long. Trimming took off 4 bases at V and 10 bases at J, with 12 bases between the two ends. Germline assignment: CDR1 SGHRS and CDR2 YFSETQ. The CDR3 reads CASSLVTGSPLHF. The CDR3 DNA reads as TGCGCCAGCAGCCTGGTGACGGGATCACCCCTCCACTTT. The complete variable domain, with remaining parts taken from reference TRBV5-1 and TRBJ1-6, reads KAGVTQTPRYLIKTRGQQVTLSCSPISGHRSVSWYQQTPGQGLQFLFEYFSETQRNKGNFPGRFSGRQFSNSRSEMNVSTLELGDSALYLCASSLVTGSPLHFGNGTRLTVT.

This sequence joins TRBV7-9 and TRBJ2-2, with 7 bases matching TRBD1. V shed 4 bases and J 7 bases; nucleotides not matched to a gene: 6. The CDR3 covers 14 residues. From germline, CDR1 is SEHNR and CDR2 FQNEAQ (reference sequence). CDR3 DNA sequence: TGTGCCAGCAGCTCGCGACAGGGTATCGGGGAGCTGTTTTTT. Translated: CASSSRQGIGELFF.

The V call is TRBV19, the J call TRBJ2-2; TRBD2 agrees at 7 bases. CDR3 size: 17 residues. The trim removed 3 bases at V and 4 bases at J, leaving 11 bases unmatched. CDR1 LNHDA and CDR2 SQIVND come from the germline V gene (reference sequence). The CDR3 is CASSIRRLAESTGELFF. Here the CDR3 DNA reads TGTGCCAGTAGTATCCGTCGGCTAGCGGAGAGCACCGGGGAGCTGTTTTTT.

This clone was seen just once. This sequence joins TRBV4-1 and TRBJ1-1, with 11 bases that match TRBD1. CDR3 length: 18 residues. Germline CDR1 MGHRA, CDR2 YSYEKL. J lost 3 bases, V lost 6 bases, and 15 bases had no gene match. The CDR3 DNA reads TGCGCCAGCAGACATAGGGATTGGACAGGGGGCGTTGACACTGAAGCTTTCTTT. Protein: CASRHRDWTGGVDTEAFF.

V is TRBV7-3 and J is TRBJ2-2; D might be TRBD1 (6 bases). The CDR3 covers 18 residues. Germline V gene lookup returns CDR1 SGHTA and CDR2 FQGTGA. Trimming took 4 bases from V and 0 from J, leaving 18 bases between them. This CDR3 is CASSSFSPYRANTGELFF. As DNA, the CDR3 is TGTGCCAGCAGCTCCTTCTCTCCCTACAGGGCGAACACCGGGGAGCTGTTTTTT.